This TCR beta chain appears in the sequencing data of a study of blood T cell repertoires in COVID-19. Using immunoSEQ multiplex PCR, the repertoire was profiled, and TCRdb retains in-frame clones only, with some absent. This sample yields 85,000 to 110,000 clones, of which roughly 87% are seen a single time; roughly 6.2% belongs to the top ten. V gave up 3 bases and J gave up 5 bases; unmatched junction bases: 9. Germline CDR1 reads MNHNS; CDR2 reads SASEGT. This CDR3 is 17 amino acids long. Sample: peripheral blood. This TCR came from a human donor in a cohort sampled during active COVID-19. The genes are TRBV6-1 and TRBJ2-7; 14 bases agree with TRBD2. CDR3 DNA: TGTGCCAGCAGTGAGACGGGACTAGCGGGGGCCGGGGACGAGCAGTACTTC. This encodes CASSETGLAGAGDEQYF.